The clone carrying this T cell receptor beta chain was counted between two and nine times. Germline V gene lookup returns CDR1 SEHNR and CDR2 FQNEAQ (reference sequence). This CDR3 has 17 amino acids. Deletions cut 1 base from V and 4 bases from J, with 16 bases between. MiXCR, run by TCRdb on the RT-PCR reads, gives a single entry per CDR3 protein. The repertoire holds about 680,000 distinct CDR3 sequences, more than 13% seen once, with roughly 3.9% in the top ten. The V call is TRBV7-9, the J call TRBJ1-4; perhaps TRBD1 as D (6 bases). This receptor was identified in a female donor in good health, serving as a healthy control. Sequenced input: memory CD4+ T cells from blood. CDR3 DNA sequence: TGTGCCAGCAGCTTAGGGACAGCCTCCGGCTTTAATGAAAAACTGTTTTTT. It is translated as CASSLGTASGFNEKLFF.